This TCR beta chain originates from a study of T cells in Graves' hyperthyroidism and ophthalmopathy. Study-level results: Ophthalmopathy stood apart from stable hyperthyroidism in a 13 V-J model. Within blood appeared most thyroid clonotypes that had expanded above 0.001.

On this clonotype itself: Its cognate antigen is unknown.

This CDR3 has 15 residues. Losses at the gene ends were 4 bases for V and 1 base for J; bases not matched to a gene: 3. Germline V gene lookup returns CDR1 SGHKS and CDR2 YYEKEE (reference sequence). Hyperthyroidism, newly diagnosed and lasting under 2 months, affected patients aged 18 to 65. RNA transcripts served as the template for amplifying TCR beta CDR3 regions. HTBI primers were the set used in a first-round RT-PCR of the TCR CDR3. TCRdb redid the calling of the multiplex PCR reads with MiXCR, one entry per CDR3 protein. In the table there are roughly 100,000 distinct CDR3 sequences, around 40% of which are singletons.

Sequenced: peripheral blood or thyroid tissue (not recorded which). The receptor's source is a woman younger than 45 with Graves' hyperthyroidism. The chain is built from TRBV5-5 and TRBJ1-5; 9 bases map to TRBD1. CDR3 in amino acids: CASSHGQGSNQPQHF. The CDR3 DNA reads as TGTGCCAGCAGCCACGGACAGGGGAGCAATCAGCCCCAGCATTTT.